Below are 21 T cell receptor beta chains sequenced from a single sample in a study of post-analysis software for immune sequencing data. Findings of the study overall: Patients used about five TRBV segments, including TRBV5-6, TRBV5-1 and TRBV20-1, more often than controls.

The antigens of these receptors remain unknown. Sequencing libraries made from TCR beta cDNA carried unique molecular identifiers. TCRdb analysed the PCR reads with MiXCR anew, one entry per CDR3 protein. Of approximately 770,000 distinct CDR3 sequences in the sample, just over 45% were seen once. The sample taken for sequencing was blood. The receptors were sampled from a girl under 18 with multiple sclerosis.

The V and J genes are TRBV7-3 and TRBJ2-1, with 9 bases matching TRBD2. Germline values: CDR1 SGHTA, CDR2 FQGTGA. The CDR3 runs 15 residues. Trimming took 4 bases from V and 7 from J; bases not matched to a gene: 8. The CDR3 region has the DNA TGTGCCAGCAGCTCAGTAGCGGGAGTGGGGAATGAGCAGTTCTTC. The encoded protein is CASSSVAGVGNEQFF.

This clonotype has only a few counts. This sequence joins TRBV5-1 and TRBJ1-6, with 10 bases identical to TRBD1. The CDR3 loop spans 14 amino acids. The V and J ends lost 3 bases and 7 bases, in that order; junction bases with no gene match: 1. The V gene's germline CDR1 is SGHRS and CDR2 YFSETQ. Here the CDR3 reads CASSWGQGNSPLHF. Here the CDR3 DNA reads TGCGCCAGCAGCTGGGGACAGGGGAATTCACCCCTCCACTTT.

CDR3 in DNA: TGTGCCAGCAGTTGGGGGGCGACCTACGAGCAGTACTTC. As protein: CASSWGATYEQYF. This chain connects TRBV27 to TRBJ2-7; D tentatively reads TRBD1 or TRBD2 (6 bases each). Germline-derived CDR1 and CDR2 are MNHEY and SMNVEV (reference sequence). Deletions cut 4 bases from V and 2 bases from J, with 9 bases between. This CDR3 is 13 amino acids long.

This clonotype was detected a few times. The chain carries TRBV28 and TRBJ1-6, with D possibly TRBD1 on 6 matching bases. The germline gives CDR1 MDHEN, CDR2 SYDVKM. The CDR3 spans 12 residues. Trimming removed 10 bases at V and 7 bases at J, with 11 bases between. The CDR3 loop reads CAIKQGNSPLHF. Here the CDR3 DNA reads TGTGCCATCAAACAGGGAAATTCACCCCTCCACTTT.

This clonotype was observed a few times. This rearrangement joins TRBV9 to TRBJ1-1; D ambiguous. The germline V and J ends were trimmed by 4 bases and 1 base, with 11 bases remaining between them. This CDR3 has 14 residues. Germline-derived CDR1 and CDR2 are SGDLS and YYNGEE. The CDR3 is CASSPTPTNTEAFF. The CDR3 nucleotides read TGTGCCAGCAGCCCCACTCCGACGAACACTGAAGCTTTCTTT.

V usage is TRBV5-1 and J usage is TRBJ2-1; TRBD2 agrees at 12 bases. Germline V gene sequence: CDR1 SGHRS, CDR2 YFSETQ. CDR3 length equals 19 residues. Trimming at V came to 4 bases and at J to 0 bases, leaving 11 bases not matched to a gene. CDR3: CASSPRASGRGHSYNEQFF. In DNA, the CDR3 is TGCGCCAGCAGCCCCAGGGCTAGCGGGAGGGGTCACTCCTACAATGAGCAGTTCTTC.

V is TRBV28 and J is TRBJ2-7; perhaps D is TRBD1 or TRBD2 (5 bases each). The CDR3 contains 14 residues. CDR1 MDHEN and CDR2 SYDVKM come from the germline V gene. Trimming pared 10 bases from V and 2 bases from J, leaving 18 bases between. The CDR3 DNA is TGTGCCACGTCGTACCGGGACGGACCCTACGAGCAGTACTTC. Amino acid sequence: CATSYRDGPYEQYF.

Of note for this clonotype: A clone one base away is much larger, so this may be a read error. J is TRBJ2-1 and V is TRBV29-1, with unresolved D. Germline lookup yields CDR1 SQVTM and CDR2 ANQGSEA. CDR3 size: 11 residues. The CDR3 bases are TGCAGCGTTGGATTTTTGGATGAGCGGTTCTTC. Protein: CSVGFLDERFF.

The rearrangement uses TRBV5-1 and TRBJ2-1, with D perhaps matching TRBD1 (6 bases). CDR1 and CDR2 from the germline V gene are SGHRS and YFSETQ. V lost 0 bases to trimming and J lost 2 bases, with 9 bases between them. The CDR3 is made up of 15 amino acids. Written as DNA, the CDR3 is TGCGCCAGCAGCTTGGAGGGGGTGGCCTACAATGAGCAGTTCTTC. Translated: CASSLEGVAYNEQFF.

In this sample, this clonotype turned up a few times. The chain combines TRBV7-2 with TRBJ2-5; D gene uncertain. The J call may be mistaken, given a closer DNA end match to TRBJ2-7. The CDR3 consists of 13 residues. Germline lookup yields CDR1 SGHTA and CDR2 FQGNSA. CDR3 bases: TGTGCCAGCAGACTATTTGTGGGTTCCGAGCAGTACTTC. As protein: CASRLFVGSEQYF.

The chain uses TRBV7-8 and TRBJ2-3; 9 bases map to TRBD2. CDR1 and CDR2 from the germline V gene are SGHVS and FQNEAQ. The CDR3 is 15 amino acids. Losses at the gene ends were 5 bases for V and 5 bases for J; bases not matched to a gene: 8. CDR3 protein: CASSHGTSRGDTQYF. DNA for the CDR3: TGTGCCAGCAGCCATGGGACTAGCAGAGGAGATACGCAGTATTTT.

The chain recombines TRBV5-1 with TRBJ2-1; D may be TRBD2 (6 bases). CDR1 SGHRS and CDR2 YFSETQ come from the germline V gene. This CDR3 region has 14 residues. V lost 3 bases and J 5 bases, leaving 12 bases between the germline ends. The DNA for the CDR3 is TGCGCCAGCAGCTCTCGTCTAGCGCACAATGAGCAGTTCTTC. Translating it yields CASSSRLAHNEQFF.

The chain has TRBV20-1 and TRBJ2-3; D is ambiguous. CDR1 and CDR2 from the germline V gene are DFQATT and SNEGSKA (reference sequence). Trimming removed 4 bases at V and 3 bases at J, with 5 bases between. The CDR3 consists of 11 residues. The DNA for the CDR3 is TGCAGTGCTACAAATACAGATACGCAGTATTTT. Translated, it gives CSATNTDTQYF.

The table lists this clonotype with a count of one. The genes are TRBV12-3 or TRBV12-4 and TRBJ2-3; D might be TRBD1 or TRBD2, each matching 6 bases. Trimming removed 6 bases at V and 5 bases at J, with 21 bases between. There are 16 residues in the CDR3. Here the CDR3 DNA reads TGTGCCAGCAGGGCCCCGGGGGCGGCACGTGGAGATACGCAGTATTTT. It codes for CASRAPGAARGDTQYF.

This chain connects TRBV4-2 to TRBJ1-5; maybe TRBD1 (5 bases). This CDR3 has 15 amino acids. Germline lookup yields CDR1 LGHNA and CDR2 YNFKEQ. V was shortened by 4 bases and J by 5 bases, with 15 bases between the two germline ends. The CDR3 is CASSRTSDSDQPQHF. CDR3 nucleotides: TGTGCCAGCAGCCGAACGTCCGACAGCGATCAGCCCCAGCATTTT.

The V gene is TRBV7-6, the J gene TRBJ2-7; no firm D call. CDR1 and CDR2 (germline): SGHVS, FNYEAQ. The CDR3 loop spans 14 amino acids. Trimming took 5 bases from V and 6 from J, leaving 17 bases between them. CDR3 amino acids: CASSPIAQPSEQYF. CDR3 in DNA: TGTGCCAGCAGCCCAATAGCACAACCGTCCGAGCAGTACTTC.

This clonotype came up many times. The chain employs TRBV7-2 and TRBJ1-6; the D gene is possibly TRBD1 (5 bases). Germline CDR1 SGHTA, CDR2 FQGNSA. The length of the CDR3 is 18 residues. V dropped 2 bases and J dropped 10 bases, with 24 bases sitting between them. The CDR3 DNA is TGTGCCAGCAGCTTACCCCCCACGGGACCTGAGTTGAGATCACCCCTCCACTTT. Translated: CASSLPPTGPELRSPLHF.

This chain connects TRBV3-1 to TRBJ2-1; 9 bases are shared with TRBD2. CDR3 length equals 16 residues. Germline lookup yields CDR1 LGHDT and CDR2 YNNKEL (reference sequence). Trimming at V came to 4 bases and at J to 4 bases, leaving 8 bases not matched to a gene. CDR3: CASSLVSGSPYNEQFF. The CDR3 DNA reads as TGTGCCAGCAGCCTTGTTAGCGGGAGTCCGTACAATGAGCAGTTCTTC.

This clonotype was seen only a few times. The rearrangement uses TRBV29-1 and TRBJ2-7, with TRBD2 as a possible D gene (6 bases). Germline CDR1 SQVTM, CDR2 ANQGSEA. Trimming removed 6 bases from V and 0 bases from J, with 18 bases in between. CDR3 size: 15 residues. The CDR3 DNA is TGCAGCGTCCTATTTTGGGCGGGGAGCTCCTACGAGCAGTACTTC. Translated: CSVLFWAGSSYEQYF.

V gene TRBV12-3 or TRBV12-4 combines with J gene TRBJ2-3; TRBD2 might be the D (6 bases). CDR3 length: 16 residues. Deletions cut 6 bases from V and 4 bases from J, with 20 bases between. CDR3 amino acids: CASSPHRGSKADTQYF. As DNA, the CDR3 is TGTGCCAGCAGCCCCCATCGGGGGAGCAAAGCAGATACGCAGTATTTT.

V gene TRBV6-6 combines with J gene TRBJ2-1; a possible D gene is TRBD1 (5 bases). The CDR3 loop spans 17 amino acids. The V end was cut by 6 bases, the J end by 0 bases, with 18 bases between. Germline CDR1 MNHNY, CDR2 SVGAGI (reference sequence). CDR3 protein: CASRDSLRVSSYNEQFF. Written as DNA, the CDR3 is TGTGCCAGCAGGGATTCTCTCAGGGTCAGCTCCTACAATGAGCAGTTCTTC.